At least ten counts were recorded for the clone carrying this TCR beta chain. TCR cDNA was made by 5'RACE template switching, adding a universal primer site and UMIs. A single record per CDR3 protein comes from TCRdb applying MiXCR to the 5' RACE reads. The sample has tens of thousands of distinct CDR3 sequences; approximately 3.5% are singletons. The V end lost 3 bases, the J end lost 5 bases, and 4 bases lay between the germline ends. CDR1 is SNHLY, CDR2 FYNNEI, per germline. The CDR3 runs to 12 residues. This entry is derived from a study of T cells after yellow fever vaccination. Regarding the study as a whole: After the booster, approximately 96% of CD4 and approximately 90% of CD8 primary-response clones were re-detected. Across the CD4 and CD8 compartments, a small share of clonotypes was present in both.

This TCR came from a man aged 18-30 years who received the YFV17D yellow fever vaccine. The chain carries TRBV2 and TRBJ2-2, with D unresolved. Sequenced here: PBMCs, either bulk or a sorted T-cell subset (CD4+, CD8+, memory, or dextramer-sorted; not recorded which), sampled more than 40 days after the first yellow fever vaccination. The DNA of the CDR3 is TGTGCCAGCAGTGAGGAGACCGGGGAGCTGTTTTTT. It codes for CASSEETGELFF.